A selection of T cell receptor beta chains follows, all from one sample in a study of T cell responses to AZD1222 COVID-19 vaccine. This table comes from immunoSEQ multiplex PCR, and its TCRdb copy is limited to in-frame clones, with some not included. Altogether about 160,000 clones are present, about 91% being singletons, with the ten largest covering around 4.5%. Source: peripheral blood, taken on day 0 of MenACWY control vaccination. The receptors stem from an adult in good health. Each CDR3 is given with its conserved first and last residue. The D gene is left open where the match is weak. Clone size is shown for a subset of rows, as once, few, many or a class of expanded clone.

abundance: -; d_gene: -; j_gene: TRBJ2-7; v_gene: TRBV4-3; CDR3nt: TGCGCCAGCAGCCAAGGGACATCGACCTCCTACGAGCAGTACTTC; CDR3aa: CASSQGTSTSYEQYF
abundance: -; d_gene: TRBD2; j_gene: TRBJ2-5; v_gene: TRBV9; CDR3nt: TGTGCCAGCAGCGCTTATCCCGGGACTAAGAAAGAGACCCAGTACTTC; CDR3aa: CASSAYPGTKKETQYF
abundance: -; d_gene: -; j_gene: TRBJ1-5; v_gene: TRBV2; CDR3nt: TGTGCCAGCAGTGGGGTGGGGCGGGGGAACAATCAGCCCCAGCATTTT; CDR3aa: CASSGVGRGNNQPQHF
abundance: -; d_gene: TRBD2; j_gene: TRBJ2-7; v_gene: TRBV30; CDR3nt: TGTGCCTGGAGTCCGGGACTAGCGGGAGGTGGAGACGAGCAGTACTTC; CDR3aa: CAWSPGLAGGGDEQYF
abundance: -; d_gene: TRBD2; j_gene: TRBJ2-1; v_gene: TRBV30; CDR3nt: TGTGCCTGGTATCTAAGGGGGGCCCTAGCGGGAGGGAGGGATGAGCAGTTCTTC; CDR3aa: CAWYLRGALAGGRDEQFF
abundance: -; d_gene: TRBD1; j_gene: TRBJ1-1; v_gene: TRBV2; CDR3nt: TGTGCCAGCAGTTACGGGACAGTGTCTGGCATGAACACTGAAGCTTTCTTT; CDR3aa: CASSYGTVSGMNTEAFF
abundance: once; d_gene: -; j_gene: TRBJ1-1; v_gene: TRBV6-5; CDR3nt: TGTGCCAGCAGTCCCTTACGGGGAAACACTGAAGCTTTCTTT; CDR3aa: CASSPLRGNTEAFF
abundance: once; d_gene: TRBD1; j_gene: TRBJ1-2; v_gene: TRBV7-9; CDR3nt: TGTGCCAGCAGCTTGGCGGACAGGGGCCTCTATGGCTACACCTTC; CDR3aa: CASSLADRGLYGYTF
abundance: -; d_gene: -; j_gene: TRBJ2-7; v_gene: TRBV28; CDR3nt: TGTGCCACCTCCCCGCGGGCGACGTCGCTCGAGCAGTACTTC; CDR3aa: CATSPRATSLEQYF
abundance: -; d_gene: -; j_gene: TRBJ1-2; v_gene: TRBV4-3; CDR3nt: TGCGCCAGCAGCCAAGAAGCCAGGGTGGCTGGCTACACCTTC; CDR3aa: CASSQEARVAGYTF
abundance: -; d_gene: -; j_gene: TRBJ1-3; v_gene: TRBV5-6; CDR3nt: TGTGCCAGCAGCTTCTTAACCTCGAGCTCTGGAAACACCATATATTTT; CDR3aa: CASSFLTSSSGNTIYF
abundance: -; d_gene: TRBD1; j_gene: TRBJ2-7; v_gene: TRBV6-2/TRBV6-3; CDR3nt: TGTGCCAGCAGTTCCGCTCACAGGGGAAGCTCCTACGAGCAGTACTTC; CDR3aa: CASSSAHRGSSYEQYF
abundance: once; d_gene: -; j_gene: TRBJ2-3; v_gene: TRBV12-3/TRBV12-4; CDR3nt: TGTGCCAGCAGTTCTCTTACAGATACGCAGTATTTT; CDR3aa: CASSSLTDTQYF
abundance: -; d_gene: -; j_gene: TRBJ2-7; v_gene: TRBV7-9; CDR3nt: TGTGCCAGCAGCTTAATACTAGACGACGAGCAGTACTTC; CDR3aa: CASSLILDDEQYF
abundance: -; d_gene: TRBD2; j_gene: TRBJ2-2; v_gene: TRBV19; CDR3nt: TGTGCCAGTAGTACGGGAGGGGTCCCTAACACCGGGGAGCTGTTTTTT; CDR3aa: CASSTGGVPNTGELFF
abundance: -; d_gene: -; j_gene: TRBJ2-1; v_gene: TRBV7-2; CDR3nt: TGTGCCAGCAGCTTAGCGGGGGTAGCGGCATCCTACAATGAGCAGTTCTTC; CDR3aa: CASSLAGVAASYNEQFF
abundance: -; d_gene: -; j_gene: TRBJ2-1; v_gene: TRBV24-1; CDR3nt: TGTGCCACCAGTCTAGGTTGGTCCTTTTCCTACAATGAGCAGTTCTTC; CDR3aa: CATSLGWSFSYNEQFF
abundance: -; d_gene: -; j_gene: TRBJ2-2; v_gene: TRBV7-6; CDR3nt: TGTGCCAGCAGCCCCTTACCGGGACTGGCGAACACCGGGGAGCTGTTTTTT; CDR3aa: CASSPLPGLANTGELFF
abundance: once; d_gene: -; j_gene: TRBJ2-7; v_gene: TRBV19; CDR3nt: TGTGCCAGTAGTATATTCCGCGGATACGAGCAGTACTTC; CDR3aa: CASSIFRGYEQYF
abundance: few; d_gene: -; j_gene: TRBJ2-5; v_gene: TRBV6-5; CDR3nt: TGTGCCAGCAAGTTTACTAGCTTAGAGACCCAGTACTTC; CDR3aa: CASKFTSLETQYF
abundance: -; d_gene: -; j_gene: TRBJ1-6; v_gene: TRBV30; CDR3nt: TGTGCCTGGAGTGTTGGCAGTAAGGCCCTCCACTTT; CDR3aa: CAWSVGSKALHF
abundance: -; d_gene: TRBD1; j_gene: TRBJ2-6; v_gene: TRBV2; CDR3nt: TGTGCCAGGACAGGGACCGGGACAGGCATCTCTGGGGCCAACGTCCTGACTTTC; CDR3aa: CARTGTGTGISGANVLTF
abundance: -; d_gene: TRBD2; j_gene: TRBJ2-1; v_gene: TRBV10-3; CDR3nt: TGTGCCATCAGGGGGGGTAGCGGGTGGAATGAGCAGTTCTTC; CDR3aa: CAIRGGSGWNEQFF
abundance: -; d_gene: -; j_gene: TRBJ2-5; v_gene: TRBV5-4; CDR3nt: TGTGCCAGCAGCTTGGCGGGTCGAGAGACCCAGTACTTC; CDR3aa: CASSLAGRETQYF
abundance: few; d_gene: TRBD1; j_gene: TRBJ2-1; v_gene: TRBV11-1; CDR3nt: TGTGCCAGCAGGCCGCAGGGGGCCCCCAATGAGCAGTTCTTC; CDR3aa: CASRPQGAPNEQFF
abundance: -; d_gene: -; j_gene: TRBJ1-2; v_gene: TRBV6-5; CDR3nt: TGTGCCAGCAGTCTGGATGGGGGCATTAACTATGGCTACACCTTC; CDR3aa: CASSLDGGINYGYTF
abundance: -; d_gene: -; j_gene: TRBJ2-5; v_gene: TRBV27; CDR3nt: TGTGCCAGCAGACTGGGACCCTACGACGGGACCCAGTACTTC; CDR3aa: CASRLGPYDGTQYF